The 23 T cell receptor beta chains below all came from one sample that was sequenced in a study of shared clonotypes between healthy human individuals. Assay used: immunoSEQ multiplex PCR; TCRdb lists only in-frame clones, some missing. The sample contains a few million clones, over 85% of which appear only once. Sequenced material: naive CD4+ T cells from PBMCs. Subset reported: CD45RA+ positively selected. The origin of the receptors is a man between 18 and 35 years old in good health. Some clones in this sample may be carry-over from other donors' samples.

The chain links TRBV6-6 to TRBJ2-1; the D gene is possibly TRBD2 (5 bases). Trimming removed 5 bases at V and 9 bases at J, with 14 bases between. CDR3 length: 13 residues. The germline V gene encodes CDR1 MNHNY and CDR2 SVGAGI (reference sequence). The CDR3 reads CASSLTGNPEQFF. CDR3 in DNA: TGTGCCAGCAGTCTTACCGGGAATCCTGAGCAGTTCTTC.

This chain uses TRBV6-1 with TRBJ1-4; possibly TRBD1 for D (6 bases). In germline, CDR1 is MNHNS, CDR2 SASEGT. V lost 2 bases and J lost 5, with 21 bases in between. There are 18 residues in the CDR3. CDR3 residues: CASSEFPIPARGNEKLFF. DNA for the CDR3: TGTGCCAGCAGTGAATTTCCGATCCCTGCCAGGGGAAATGAAAAACTGTTTTTT.

CDR3 nucleotides: TGTGCCAGCAGCTTGGTAGCGGCTAGCACAGATACGCAGTATTTT. This codes for CASSLVAASTDTQYF. This chain uses TRBV5-4 with TRBJ2-3, with D perhaps matching TRBD2 (6 bases). The CDR3 has 15 amino acids. Trimming removed 0 bases at V and 0 bases at J, with 8 bases between. Germline values: CDR1 SGHNT, CDR2 YYREEE (reference sequence).

The chain's CDR3 is CASSPGVAPYEQYF. The CDR3 DNA is TGTGCCAGCTCACCAGGGGTAGCGCCTTACGAGCAGTACTTC. The chain combines TRBV18 with TRBJ2-7; maybe TRBD2 (5 bases). V was pared by 2 bases and J by 4 bases, with 12 bases between. The CDR3 spans 14 residues. Germline V gene data show CDR1 as KGHSH and CDR2 as LQKENI.

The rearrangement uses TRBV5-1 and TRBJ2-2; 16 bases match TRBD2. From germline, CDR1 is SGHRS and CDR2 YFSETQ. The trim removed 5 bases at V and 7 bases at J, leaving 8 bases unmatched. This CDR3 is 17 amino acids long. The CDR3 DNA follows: TGCGCCAGCAGAAAGGGACTAGCGGGAGGGCCGTTCGGGGAGCTGTTTTTT. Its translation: CASRKGLAGGPFGELFF.

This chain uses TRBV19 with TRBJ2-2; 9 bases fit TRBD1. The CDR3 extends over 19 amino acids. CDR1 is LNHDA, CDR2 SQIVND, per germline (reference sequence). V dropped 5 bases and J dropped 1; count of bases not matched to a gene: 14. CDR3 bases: TGTGCCAGTAGTCGGACGTTTGCTCGGACAGGGGTGAACACCGGGGAGCTGTTTTTT. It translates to CASSRTFARTGVNTGELFF.

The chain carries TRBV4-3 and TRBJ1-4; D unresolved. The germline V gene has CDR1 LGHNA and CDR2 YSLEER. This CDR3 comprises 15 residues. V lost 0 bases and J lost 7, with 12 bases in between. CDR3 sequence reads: CASSQESRATEKLFF. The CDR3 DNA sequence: TGCGCCAGCAGCCAAGAAAGTAGGGCAACTGAAAAACTGTTTTTT.

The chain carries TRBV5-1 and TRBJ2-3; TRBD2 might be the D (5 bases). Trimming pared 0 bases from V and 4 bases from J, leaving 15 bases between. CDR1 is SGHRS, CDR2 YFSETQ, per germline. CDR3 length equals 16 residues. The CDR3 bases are TGCGCCAGCAGCTTGGACCCCCTTACGGGGTCAGATACGCAGTATTTT. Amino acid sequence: CASSLDPLTGSDTQYF.

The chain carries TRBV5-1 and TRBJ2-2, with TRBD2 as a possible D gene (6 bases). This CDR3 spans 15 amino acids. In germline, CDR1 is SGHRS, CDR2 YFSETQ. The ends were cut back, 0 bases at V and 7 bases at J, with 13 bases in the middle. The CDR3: CASSLVRGTDGELFF. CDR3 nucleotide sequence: TGCGCCAGCAGCTTGGTCCGCGGGACTGACGGGGAGCTGTTTTTT.

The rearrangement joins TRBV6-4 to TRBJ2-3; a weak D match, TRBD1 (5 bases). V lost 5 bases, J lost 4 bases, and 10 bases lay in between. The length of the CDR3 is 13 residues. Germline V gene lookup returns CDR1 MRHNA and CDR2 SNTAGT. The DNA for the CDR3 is TGTGCCAGCAGTCAGGGTTGGCCAGATACGCAGTATTTT. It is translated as CASSQGWPDTQYF.

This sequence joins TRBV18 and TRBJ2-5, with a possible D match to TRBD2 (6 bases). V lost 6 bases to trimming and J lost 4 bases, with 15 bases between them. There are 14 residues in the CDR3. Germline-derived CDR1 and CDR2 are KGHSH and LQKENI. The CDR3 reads CASSGPGGGETQYF. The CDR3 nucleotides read TGTGCCAGCTCCGGGCCTGGGGGAGGAGAGACCCAGTACTTC.

The CDR3 sequence is CASSGTVYSNQPQHF. DNA of the CDR3: TGTGCCAGCAGTGGGACAGTTTATAGCAATCAGCCCCAGCATTTT. This chain joins TRBV27 and TRBJ1-5; 7 bases align to TRBD1. Germline V gene sequence: CDR1 MNHEY, CDR2 SMNVEV (reference sequence). The CDR3 contains 15 residues. The junction had 4 bases not matched to a gene; V was cut back by 5 bases and J by 0 bases.

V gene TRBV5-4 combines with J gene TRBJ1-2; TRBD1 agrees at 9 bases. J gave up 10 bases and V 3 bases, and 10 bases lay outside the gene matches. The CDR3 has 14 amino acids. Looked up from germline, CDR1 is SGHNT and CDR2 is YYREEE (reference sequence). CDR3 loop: CASSSNRGLPIYTF. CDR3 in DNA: TGTGCCAGCAGCTCGAACAGGGGGCTACCGATCTACACCTTC.

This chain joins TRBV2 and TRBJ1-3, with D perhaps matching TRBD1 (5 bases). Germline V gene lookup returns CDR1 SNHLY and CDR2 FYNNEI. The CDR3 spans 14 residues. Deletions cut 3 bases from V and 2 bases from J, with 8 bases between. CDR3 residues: CASSDSGTGNTIYF. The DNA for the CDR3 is TGTGCCAGCAGTGACTCAGGGACTGGAAACACCATATATTTT.

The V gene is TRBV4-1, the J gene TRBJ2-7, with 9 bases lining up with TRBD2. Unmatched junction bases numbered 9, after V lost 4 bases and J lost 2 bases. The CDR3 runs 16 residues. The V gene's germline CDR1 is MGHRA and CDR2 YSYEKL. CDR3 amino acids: CASSPRAGGPTYEQYF. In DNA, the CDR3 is TGCGCCAGCAGCCCCCGGGCGGGAGGGCCGACCTACGAGCAGTACTTC.

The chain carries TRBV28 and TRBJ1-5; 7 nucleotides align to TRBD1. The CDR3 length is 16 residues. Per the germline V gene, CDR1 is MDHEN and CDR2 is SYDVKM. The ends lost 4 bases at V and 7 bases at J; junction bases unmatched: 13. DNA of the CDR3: TGTGCCAGCAGTTCATCTCCCAGGGGGGATAGACAGCCCCAGCATTTT. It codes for CASSSSPRGDRQPQHF.

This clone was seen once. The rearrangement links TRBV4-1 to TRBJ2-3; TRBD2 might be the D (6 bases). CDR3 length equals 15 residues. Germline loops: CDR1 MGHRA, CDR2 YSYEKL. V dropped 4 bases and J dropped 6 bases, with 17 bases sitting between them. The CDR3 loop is CASSPSGGDGDTQYF. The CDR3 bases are TGCGCCAGCAGCCCTTCTGGAGGGGACGGGGATACGCAGTATTTT.

The chain's CDR3 is CASSLKVRRETQYF. The CDR3 nucleotides are TGTGCCAGCAGCTTGAAGGTCCGGAGGGAGACCCAGTACTTC. This chain connects TRBV5-4 to TRBJ2-5; possible D gene TRBD2, 5 bases. This CDR3 region has 14 residues. The germline gives CDR1 SGHNT, CDR2 YYREEE (reference sequence). Trimming took 1 base from V and 5 from J, leaving 12 bases between them.

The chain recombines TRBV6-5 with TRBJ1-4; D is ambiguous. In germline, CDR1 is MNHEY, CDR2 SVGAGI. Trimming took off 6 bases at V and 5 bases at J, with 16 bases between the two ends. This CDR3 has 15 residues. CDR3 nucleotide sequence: TGTGCCAGCAGAAGCAGGCCCCTGAGGAATGAAAAACTGTTTTTT. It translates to CASRSRPLRNEKLFF.

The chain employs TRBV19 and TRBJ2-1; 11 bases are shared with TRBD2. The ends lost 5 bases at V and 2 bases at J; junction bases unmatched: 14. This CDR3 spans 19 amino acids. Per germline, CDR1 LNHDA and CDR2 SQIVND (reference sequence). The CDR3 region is CASSPQAIAGGKAYNEQFF. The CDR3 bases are TGTGCCAGTAGTCCCCAGGCGATAGCGGGAGGGAAAGCCTACAATGAGCAGTTCTTC.

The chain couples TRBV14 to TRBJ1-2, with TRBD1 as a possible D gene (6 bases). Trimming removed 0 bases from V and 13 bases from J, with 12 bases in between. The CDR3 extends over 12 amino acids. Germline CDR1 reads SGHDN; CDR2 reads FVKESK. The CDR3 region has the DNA TGTGCCAGCAGCCAAGATACGGGGGCCTCCACCTTC. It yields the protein CASSQDTGASTF.

CDR3 sequence reads: CALVTGTSTYEQYF. CDR3 sequence (DNA): TGTGCCTTAGTAACCGGGACTAGCACCTACGAGCAGTACTTC. J is TRBJ2-5 and V is TRBV30; 9 positions agree with TRBD2. With the DNA end fitting TRBJ2-7 better, the J assignment may be wrong. The CDR3 loop spans 14 amino acids. Germline lookup yields CDR1 GTSNPN and CDR2 SVGIG (reference sequence).

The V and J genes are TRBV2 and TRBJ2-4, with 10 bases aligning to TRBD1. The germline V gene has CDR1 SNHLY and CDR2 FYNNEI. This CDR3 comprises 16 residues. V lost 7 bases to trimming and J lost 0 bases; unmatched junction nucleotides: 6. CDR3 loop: CASTRDRGPAKNIQYF. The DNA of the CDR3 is TGTGCCAGCACCCGAGACAGGGGGCCAGCCAAAAACATTCAGTACTTC.